The rows below give T cell receptor beta chains drawn from one sample of a study of T cell repertoires in cytomegalovirus infection. TCRdb fed the reads into MiXCR, producing one record per CDR3 protein. Here the sample spans about 250,000 distinct CDR3 sequences, around 6.4% being singletons. Sequencing was performed on PBMCs. The receptor set was obtained from a human donor in good health (CMV status not recorded). Some clones in this sample may be carry-over from other donors' samples. Each CDR3 is given with its conserved first and last residue. The order of the fields is D gene, J gene, clone size, V gene, CDR3 DNA, CDR3 protein. The D gene is left open where the match is weak. Rows give clone size only sometimes, using once, few, many, or a class for an expanded clone.

D: TRBD1; J: TRBJ2-3; size: many; V: TRBV10-3; DNA: TGTGCCACAACGGGGACAGGGACGACAGATACGCAGTATTTT; CDR3: CATTGTGTTDTQYF
D: NA; J: TRBJ2-3; size: many; V: TRBV7-8; DNA: TGTGCCAGCAGCCCCCGAGGGTCCCAACCCGGGGATACGCAGTATTTT; CDR3: CASSPRGSQPGDTQYF
D: NA; J: TRBJ2-3; size: many; V: TRBV7-2; DNA: TGTGCCAGCAGCATAACCGACGGCACAGATACGCAGTATTTT; CDR3: CASSITDGTDTQYF
D: NA; J: TRBJ1-1; size: many; V: TRBV11-2; DNA: TGTGCCAGCAGCTTAGATATATTTTCGGACACAGGTGAAGCTTTCTTT; CDR3: CASSLDIFSDTGEAFF
D: TRBD2; J: TRBJ2-2; size: many; V: TRBV2; DNA: TGTGCCATCAGCGGGGGGTCGCAGAACACCGGGGAGCTGTTTTTT; CDR3: CAISGGSQNTGELFF
D: NA; J: TRBJ2-4; size: NA; V: TRBV11-2; DNA: TGTGCCAGCAGCTTAAGTCGTAAAAACATTCAGTACTTC; CDR3: CASSLSRKNIQYF
D: NA; J: TRBJ1-1; size: many; V: TRBV6-5; DNA: TGTGCCAGCAGTTCACAGGGAGGGTTGCGCACTGAAGCTTTCTTT; CDR3: CASSSQGGLRTEAFF
D: NA; J: TRBJ1-1; size: NA; V: TRBV28; DNA: TGTGCCAGCAGTTTAAGAGCAGGGAGAGACACTGAAGCTCTCTTT; CDR3: CASSLRAGRDTEALF
D: TRBD1; J: TRBJ2-1; size: many; V: TRBV20-1; DNA: TGCAGTGCCAACCCCGGGACAGGAGCCTACAATGAGCAGTTCTTC; CDR3: CSANPGTGAYNEQFF
D: NA; J: TRBJ2-2; size: many; V: TRBV29-1; DNA: TGCAGCGTTTTTCGAGACACCGACACCGGGGAGCTGTTTTTT; CDR3: CSVFRDTDTGELFF
D: TRBD1; J: TRBJ2-2; size: many; V: TRBV7-2; DNA: TGTGCCAGCAGCTACACAGGGGTCACCGGGGAGCTGTTTTTT; CDR3: CASSYTGVTGELFF
D: NA; J: TRBJ1-5; size: many; V: TRBV20-1; DNA: TGCAGTGCTAGAGTATCCAGGGGAACCTTGCAGCCCCAGCATTTT; CDR3: CSARVSRGTLQPQHF
D: NA; J: TRBJ2-6; size: many; V: TRBV24-1; DNA: TGTGCCACCAGTGATTTGTTGCCGTCTGGGGCCAACGTCCTGACTTTC; CDR3: CATSDLLPSGANVLTF
D: NA; J: TRBJ2-7; size: many; V: TRBV5-1; DNA: TGCGCCAGCAGCTTGCTAGGGACGGCCTCCTACGAGCAGTACTTC; CDR3: CASSLLGTASYEQYF
D: NA; J: TRBJ2-3; size: NA; V: TRBV20-1; DNA: TGCAGTGCCATTCTCTACCGACAGTCCCGACGGGGAGATACGCAGTATTTT; CDR3: CSAILYRQSRRGDTQYF
D: TRBD1; J: TRBJ1-2; size: few; V: TRBV27; DNA: TGTGCCAGCAGTTTACCTGGACAGGGGGCATCTGGCTACACCTTC; CDR3: CASSLPGQGASGYTF
D: NA; J: TRBJ2-3; size: many; V: TRBV7-2; DNA: TGTGCCAGCAGGCAAGGACGGAGCACAGATACGCAGTATTTT; CDR3: CASRQGRSTDTQYF
D: NA; J: TRBJ1-5; size: many; V: TRBV20-1; DNA: TGCAGTGCTAGAGATTCTTCTCTAGGGAAGGATCAGCCCCAGCATTTT; CDR3: CSARDSSLGKDQPQHF
D: NA; J: TRBJ1-1; size: many; V: TRBV7-9; DNA: TGTGCCAGCAGCTTAGAAGGGGCCGCGAACACTGAAGCTTTCTTT; CDR3: CASSLEGAANTEAFF
D: TRBD1; J: TRBJ2-7; size: many; V: TRBV7-2; DNA: TGTGCCAGCAGCTCCCCGGACAGGAGCTCCTACGAGCAGTACTTC; CDR3: CASSSPDRSSYEQYF
D: TRBD1; J: TRBJ2-1; size: few; V: TRBV29-1; DNA: TGCAGCGGCTGGGACAGGGGGGGAAATGAGCAGTTCTTC; CDR3: CSGWDRGGNEQFF
D: NA; J: TRBJ1-1; size: many; V: TRBV7-2; DNA: TGTGCCAGCAGCAAAGGAAGGGCTTGGACTGAAGCTTTCTTT; CDR3: CASSKGRAWTEAFF
D: TRBD1; J: TRBJ2-2; size: NA; V: TRBV5-6; DNA: TGTGCCAGCAGCTTGGGGGGTCGACAGGGGACCGGGGAGCTGTTTTTT; CDR3: CASSLGGRQGTGELFF
D: NA; J: TRBJ2-3; size: many; V: TRBV20-1; DNA: TGCAGTGCCGAGAGTTCTGACAGATCTTACACAGATACGCAGTATTTT; CDR3: CSAESSDRSYTDTQYF
D: NA; J: TRBJ1-1; size: NA; V: TRBV20-1; DNA: TGCAGTGCTAGAGATGACTCCTATTCTGAAGCTTTCTTT; CDR3: CSARDDSYSEAFF
D: TRBD1; J: TRBJ2-7; size: few; V: TRBV30; DNA: TGTGCCTGGACGAGGACAGGGGACGGCGAGCAGTACTTC; CDR3: CAWTRTGDGEQYF
D: TRBD1; J: TRBJ1-2; size: NA; V: TRBV29-1; DNA: TGCAGCGTTCACCCGGGACAGGGGTCCTACACCTTC; CDR3: CSVHPGQGSYTF
D: NA; J: TRBJ1-1; size: many; V: TRBV19; DNA: TGTGCCAGTAGCCCGCGTGGGGCGGAAGCTTTCTTT; CDR3: CASSPRGAEAFF
D: TRBD2; J: TRBJ2-7; size: many; V: TRBV6-2/TRBV6-3; DNA: TGTGCCACTCAACTAGCGGGGGACTCCTACGAGCAGTACTTC; CDR3: CATQLAGDSYEQYF
D: TRBD1; J: TRBJ1-2; size: many; V: TRBV6-5; DNA: TGTGCCAGCAGTTACTCGACAGGGGGCTACACCTTC; CDR3: CASSYSTGGYTF
D: TRBD1; J: TRBJ2-1; size: many; V: TRBV20-1; DNA: TGCAGTGCTAGAAGGGACAGAACAAATGAGCAGTTCTTC; CDR3: CSARRDRTNEQFF
D: NA; J: TRBJ2-7; size: many; V: TRBV7-2; DNA: TGTGCCAGCAGCTATGGGGGCGAGCAGTACTTC; CDR3: CASSYGGEQYF
D: TRBD2; J: TRBJ2-1; size: few; V: TRBV7-2; DNA: TGTGCCAGCAGCCTCCAGCGGGGGGGCTTCTATGAGCAGTTCTTC; CDR3: CASSLQRGGFYEQFF
D: NA; J: TRBJ2-1; size: many; V: TRBV6-2/TRBV6-3; DNA: TGTGCCAGCAGTTACTCGAATCCAGGCTCCTACAATGAGCAGTTCTTC; CDR3: CASSYSNPGSYNEQFF
D: NA; J: TRBJ2-7; size: few; V: TRBV19; DNA: TGTGCCAGTAGTGGCCGCCTCCGGGAGAGCGAGCAGTACTTC; CDR3: CASSGRLRESEQYF
D: NA; J: TRBJ1-5; size: many; V: TRBV20-1; DNA: TGCAGTGCTAGAGAAGGGTCTAGCAATCAGCCCCAGCATTTT; CDR3: CSAREGSSNQPQHF
D: NA; J: TRBJ1-5; size: many; V: TRBV5-4; DNA: TGTGCCAGCAGCCCACACCGGACAGAGCATAGCAATCAGCCCCAGCATTTT; CDR3: CASSPHRTEHSNQPQHF
D: NA; J: TRBJ2-1; size: many; V: TRBV6-2/TRBV6-3; DNA: TGTGCCAGCAGTTACTCTGGCGGGACCTCCTACAATGAGCAGTTCTTC; CDR3: CASSYSGGTSYNEQFF
D: TRBD2; J: TRBJ2-1; size: many; V: TRBV6-1; DNA: TGTGCCAGCAGGTCCTTTGGTAGCGGGGGGGTCAAGAGCTCCTACAATGAGCAGTTCTTC; CDR3: CASRSFGSGGVKSSYNEQFF
D: NA; J: TRBJ2-5; size: many; V: TRBV5-6; DNA: TGTGCCAGCAGCACTACTCAGGGGGGAGAGACCCAGTACTTC; CDR3: CASSTTQGGETQYF
D: TRBD1; J: TRBJ1-2; size: few; V: TRBV6-6; DNA: TGTGCCAGCAGCCAGGCACAGGGGGCTGCTGGCTACACCTTC; CDR3: CASSQAQGAAGYTF
D: TRBD1; J: TRBJ1-5; size: NA; V: TRBV7-2; DNA: TGTGCCAGCAGCTTCGCCCTTTATACAGGGGCAGGTCAGCCCCAGCATTTT; CDR3: CASSFALYTGAGQPQHF
D: TRBD1; J: TRBJ1-2; size: many; V: TRBV7-2; DNA: TGTGCCAGCAGCTCGAAAACCGGGACAGTCTATGGCTACACCTTC; CDR3: CASSSKTGTVYGYTF
D: TRBD1; J: TRBJ2-7; size: many; V: TRBV20-1; DNA: TGCAGTGCTACCCCCCGGGACAGGGTGAACAAGCAGTACTTC; CDR3: CSATPRDRVNKQYF
D: NA; J: TRBJ2-7; size: few; V: TRBV29-1; DNA: TGCAGCGTTGAAGATGGTAAGGGAATAGAGCAGTACTTC; CDR3: CSVEDGKGIEQYF
D: NA; J: TRBJ1-4; size: many; V: TRBV7-2; DNA: TGTGCCAGCAGCTTCCCTTTCGTCACTGGCCGGACATTGGATGAAAAACTGTTTTTT; CDR3: CASSFPFVTGRTLDEKLFF
D: TRBD2; J: TRBJ2-1; size: many; V: TRBV29-1; DNA: TGCAGCGTTGTAAGCGGGGTCAATGAGCAGTTCTTC; CDR3: CSVVSGVNEQFF
D: NA; J: TRBJ1-5; size: many; V: TRBV12-3/TRBV12-4; DNA: TGTGCCAGCAGTTTACGAAATCAGCCCCAGCATTTT; CDR3: CASSLRNQPQHF
D: TRBD1; J: TRBJ2-5; size: many; V: TRBV2; DNA: TGTGCCAGCGAAGGGCTCCTGGACAGGGTGGAGGAGACCCAGTACTTC; CDR3: CASEGLLDRVEETQYF
D: TRBD1; J: TRBJ1-1; size: many; V: TRBV7-2; DNA: TGTGCCAGCAGCTTAGCGGGGACAGGGGGCGCACGGAACACTGAAGCTTTCTTT; CDR3: CASSLAGTGGARNTEAFF
D: TRBD1; J: TRBJ1-1; size: many; V: TRBV5-1; DNA: TGCGCCAGCAGCCCGCGGACAGGGGAGACTGAAGCTTTCTTT; CDR3: CASSPRTGETEAFF
D: NA; J: TRBJ1-1; size: many; V: TRBV7-2; DNA: TGTGCCAGCAACTCAAACACTGAAGCTTTCTTT; CDR3: CASNSNTEAFF